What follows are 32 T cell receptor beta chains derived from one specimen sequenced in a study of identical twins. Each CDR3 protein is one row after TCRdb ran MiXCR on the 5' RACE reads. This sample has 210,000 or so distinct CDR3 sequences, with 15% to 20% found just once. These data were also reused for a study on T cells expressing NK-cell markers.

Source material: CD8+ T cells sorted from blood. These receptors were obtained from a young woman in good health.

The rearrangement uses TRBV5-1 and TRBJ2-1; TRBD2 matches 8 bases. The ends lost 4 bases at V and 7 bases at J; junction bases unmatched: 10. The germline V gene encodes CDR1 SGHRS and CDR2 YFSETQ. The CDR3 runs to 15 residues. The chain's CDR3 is CASSPAGGVGNEQFF. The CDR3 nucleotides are TGCGCCAGCAGCCCGGCGGGGGGCGTGGGGAATGAGCAGTTCTTC.

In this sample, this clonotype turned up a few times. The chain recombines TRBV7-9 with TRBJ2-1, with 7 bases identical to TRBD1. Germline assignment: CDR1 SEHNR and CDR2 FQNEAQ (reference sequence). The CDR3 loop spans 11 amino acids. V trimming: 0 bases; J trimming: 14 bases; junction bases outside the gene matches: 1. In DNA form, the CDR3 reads TGTGCCAGCAGCTTAGCAGGACAGGAGTTCTTC. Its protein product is CASSLAGQEFF.

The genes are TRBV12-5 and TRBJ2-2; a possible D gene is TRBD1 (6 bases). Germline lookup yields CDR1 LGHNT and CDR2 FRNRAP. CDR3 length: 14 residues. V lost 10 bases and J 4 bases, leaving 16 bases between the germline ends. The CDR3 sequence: CATEQGTLTGELFF. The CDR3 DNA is TGTGCTACTGAACAGGGAACCCTCACCGGGGAGCTGTTTTTT. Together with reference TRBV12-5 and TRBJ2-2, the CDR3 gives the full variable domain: DARVTQTPRHKVTEMGQEVTMRCQPILGHNTVFWYRQTMMQGLELLAYFRNRAPLDDSGMPKDRFSAEMPDATLATLKIQPSEPRDSAVYFCATEQGTLTGELFFGEGSRLTVL.

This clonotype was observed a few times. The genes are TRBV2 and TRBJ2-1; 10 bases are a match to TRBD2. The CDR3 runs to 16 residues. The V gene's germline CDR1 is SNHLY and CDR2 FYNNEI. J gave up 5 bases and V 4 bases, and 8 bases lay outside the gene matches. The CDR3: CASSGFGAGGNNEQFF. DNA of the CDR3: TGTGCCAGCAGTGGATTTGGAGCGGGGGGGAACAATGAGCAGTTCTTC.

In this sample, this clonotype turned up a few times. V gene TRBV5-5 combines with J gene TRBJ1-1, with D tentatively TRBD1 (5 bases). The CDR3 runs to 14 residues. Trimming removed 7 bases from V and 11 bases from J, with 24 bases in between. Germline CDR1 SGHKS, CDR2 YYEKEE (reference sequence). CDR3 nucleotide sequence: TGTGCCAGCGTGACTGGCCGGGGGAACAGTCACGCTTTCTTT. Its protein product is CASVTGRGNSHAFF.

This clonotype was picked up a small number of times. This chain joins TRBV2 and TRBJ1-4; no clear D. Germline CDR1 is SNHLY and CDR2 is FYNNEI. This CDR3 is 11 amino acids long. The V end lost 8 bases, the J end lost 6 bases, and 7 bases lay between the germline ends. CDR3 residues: CASASYEKLFF. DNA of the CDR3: TGTGCCAGCGCTTCATATGAAAAACTGTTTTTT.

The CDR3 DNA sequence: TGCAGCCTCACAGAGACCAAAAACATTCAGTACTTC. Its protein product is CSLTETKNIQYF. The rearrangement uses TRBV20-1 and TRBJ2-4; D is unresolved. Germline assignment: CDR1 DFQATT and CDR2 SNEGSKA (reference sequence). The CDR3 spans 12 residues.

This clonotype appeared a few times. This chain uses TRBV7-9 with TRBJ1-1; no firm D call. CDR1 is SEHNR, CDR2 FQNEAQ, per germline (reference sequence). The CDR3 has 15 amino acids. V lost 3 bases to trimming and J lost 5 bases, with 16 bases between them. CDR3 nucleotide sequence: TGTGCCAGCAGCTTCGGCCGAGCCTTTTCAACTGAAGCTTTCTTT. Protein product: CASSFGRAFSTEAFF.

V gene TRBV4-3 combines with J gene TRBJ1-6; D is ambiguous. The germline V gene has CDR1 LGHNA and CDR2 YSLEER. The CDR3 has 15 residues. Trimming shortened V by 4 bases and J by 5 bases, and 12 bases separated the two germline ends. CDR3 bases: TGCGCCAGCAGCCCAGTCGGCACCGATAATTCACCCCTCCACTTT. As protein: CASSPVGTDNSPLHF.

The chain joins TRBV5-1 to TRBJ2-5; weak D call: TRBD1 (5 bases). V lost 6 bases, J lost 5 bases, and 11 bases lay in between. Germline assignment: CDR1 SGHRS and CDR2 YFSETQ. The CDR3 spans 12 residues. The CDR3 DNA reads TGCGCCAGCACAGGGTGGGGTGAGACCCAGTACTTC. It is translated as CASTGWGETQYF.

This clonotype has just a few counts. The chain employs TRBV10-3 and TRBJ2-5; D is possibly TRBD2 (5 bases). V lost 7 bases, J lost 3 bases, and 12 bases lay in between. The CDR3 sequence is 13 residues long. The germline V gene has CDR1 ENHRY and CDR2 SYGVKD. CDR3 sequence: CAIMGAVEETQYF. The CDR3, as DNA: TGTGCCATCATGGGAGCGGTCGAAGAGACCCAGTACTTC.

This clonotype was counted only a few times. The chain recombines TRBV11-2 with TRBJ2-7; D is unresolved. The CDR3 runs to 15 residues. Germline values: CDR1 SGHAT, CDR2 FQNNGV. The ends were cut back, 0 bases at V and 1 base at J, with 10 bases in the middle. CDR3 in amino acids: CASSLDNWGSYEQYF. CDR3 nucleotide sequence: TGTGCCAGCAGCTTAGATAACTGGGGTTCCTACGAGCAGTACTTC.

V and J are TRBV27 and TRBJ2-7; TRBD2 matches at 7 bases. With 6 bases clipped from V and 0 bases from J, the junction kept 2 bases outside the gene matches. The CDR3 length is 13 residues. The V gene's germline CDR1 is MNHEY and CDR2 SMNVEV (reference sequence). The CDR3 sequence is CASRGGSSYEQYF. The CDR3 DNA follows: TGTGCCAGCAGGGGGGGGAGCTCCTACGAGCAGTACTTC.

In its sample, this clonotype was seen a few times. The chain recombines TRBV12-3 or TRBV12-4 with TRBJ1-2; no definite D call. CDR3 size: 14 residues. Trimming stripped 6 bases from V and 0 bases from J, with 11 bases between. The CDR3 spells CASSPGRANYGYTF. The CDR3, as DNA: TGTGCCAGCAGCCCCGGGAGAGCTAACTATGGCTACACCTTC.

In DNA form, the CDR3 reads TGTGCCAGCAGCTTTCCGAGCACAGATACGCAGTATTTT. Residues: CASSFPSTDTQYF. This sequence joins TRBV7-9 and TRBJ2-3, with unresolved D. Germline CDR1 is SEHNR and CDR2 is FQNEAQ (reference sequence). Deletions cut 3 bases from V and 0 bases from J, with 4 bases between. This CDR3 region has 13 residues.

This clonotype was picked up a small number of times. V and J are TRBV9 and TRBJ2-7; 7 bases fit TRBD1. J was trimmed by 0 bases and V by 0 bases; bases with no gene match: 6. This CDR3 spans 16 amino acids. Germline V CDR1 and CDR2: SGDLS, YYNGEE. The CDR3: CASSVAAQGSSYEQYF. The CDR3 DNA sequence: TGTGCCAGCAGCGTAGCCGCACAGGGGAGCTCCTACGAGCAGTACTTC.

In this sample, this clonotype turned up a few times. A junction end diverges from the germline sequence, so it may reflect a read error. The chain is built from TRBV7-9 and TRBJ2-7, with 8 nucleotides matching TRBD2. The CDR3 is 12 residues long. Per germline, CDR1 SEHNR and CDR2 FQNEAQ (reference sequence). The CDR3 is CASSAPGERELF. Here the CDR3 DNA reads TGTGCCAGCAGCGCCCCTGGGGAGCGGGAGCTGTTC.

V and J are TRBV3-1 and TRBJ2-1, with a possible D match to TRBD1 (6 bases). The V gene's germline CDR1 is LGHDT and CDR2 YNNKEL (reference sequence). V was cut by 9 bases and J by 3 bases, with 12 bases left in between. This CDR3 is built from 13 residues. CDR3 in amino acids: CARVQGHYNEQFF. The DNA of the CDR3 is TGTGCCAGAGTACAGGGACACTACAATGAGCAGTTCTTC.

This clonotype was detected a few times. CDR3: CASSQATGGGTYEQYF. In DNA, the CDR3 is TGTGCCAGCAGCCAAGCCACGGGTGGGGGTACCTACGAGCAGTACTTC. The chain has TRBV14 and TRBJ2-7; D is tentatively TRBD1 or TRBD2 (5 bases each). The CDR3 totals 16 residues. The germline V gene has CDR1 SGHDN and CDR2 FVKESK. V was shortened by 1 base and J by 2 bases, with 15 bases between the two germline ends. The complete variable domain, with remaining parts taken from reference TRBV14 and TRBJ2-7, reads EAGVTQFPSHSVIEKGQTVTLRCDPISGHDNLYWYRRVMGKEIKFLLHFVKESKQDESGMPNNRFLAERTGGTYSTLKVQPAELEDSGVYFCASSQATGGGTYEQYFGPGTRLTVT.

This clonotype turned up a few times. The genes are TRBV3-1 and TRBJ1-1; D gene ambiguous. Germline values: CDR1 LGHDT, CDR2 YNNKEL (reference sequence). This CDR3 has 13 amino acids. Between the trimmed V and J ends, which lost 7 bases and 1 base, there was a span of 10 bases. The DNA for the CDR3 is TGTGCCAGCATCCTCCGAGAGAACACTGAAGCTTTCTTT. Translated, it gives CASILRENTEAFF.

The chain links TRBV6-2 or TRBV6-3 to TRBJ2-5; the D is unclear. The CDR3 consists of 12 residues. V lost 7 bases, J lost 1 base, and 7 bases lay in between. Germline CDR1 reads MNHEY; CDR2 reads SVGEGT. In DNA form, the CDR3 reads TGTGCCAGCACCTTTACCCAAGAGACCCAGTACTTC. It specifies CASTFTQETQYF.

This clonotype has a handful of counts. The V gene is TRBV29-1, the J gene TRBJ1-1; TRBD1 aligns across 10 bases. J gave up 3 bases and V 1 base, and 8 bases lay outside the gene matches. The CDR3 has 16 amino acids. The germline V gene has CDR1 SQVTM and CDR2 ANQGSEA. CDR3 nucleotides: TGCAGCGTTGAAGGCAACCCGGACAGGGGGGACACTGAAGCTTTCTTT. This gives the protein CSVEGNPDRGDTEAFF.

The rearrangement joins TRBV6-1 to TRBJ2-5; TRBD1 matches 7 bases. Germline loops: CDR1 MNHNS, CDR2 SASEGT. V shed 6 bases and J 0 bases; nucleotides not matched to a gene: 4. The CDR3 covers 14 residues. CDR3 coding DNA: TGTGCCAGCAGGGGACAGCTTTACCAAGAGACCCAGTACTTC. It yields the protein CASRGQLYQETQYF.

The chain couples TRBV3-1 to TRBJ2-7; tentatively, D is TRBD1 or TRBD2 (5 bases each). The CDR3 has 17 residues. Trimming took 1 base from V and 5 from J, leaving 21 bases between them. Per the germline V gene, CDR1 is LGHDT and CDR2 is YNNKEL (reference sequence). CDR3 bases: TGTGCCAGCAGCCAAGGCTCGCATGGGACGGCGGAAGACGAGCAGTACTTC. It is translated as CASSQGSHGTAEDEQYF.

The CDR3 bases are TGTGCCAGCAGCGTACTTAGCGGGAGGGCCGGTGGGGCCAACGTCCTGACTTTC. Amino acids: CASSVLSGRAGGANVLTF. The J gene is TRBJ2-6, the V gene TRBV9; 11 nucleotides match TRBD2. CDR1 SGDLS and CDR2 YYNGEE come from the germline V gene. Germline trimming cut 1 base from V and 3 bases from J; bases unmatched to any gene: 6. CDR3 length: 18 residues.

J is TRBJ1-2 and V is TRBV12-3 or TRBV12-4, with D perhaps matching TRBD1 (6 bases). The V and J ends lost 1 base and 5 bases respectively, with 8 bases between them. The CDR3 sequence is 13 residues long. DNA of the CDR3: TGTGCCAGCAGTTTAGTACAGGGATATGGCTACACCTTC. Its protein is CASSLVQGYGYTF.

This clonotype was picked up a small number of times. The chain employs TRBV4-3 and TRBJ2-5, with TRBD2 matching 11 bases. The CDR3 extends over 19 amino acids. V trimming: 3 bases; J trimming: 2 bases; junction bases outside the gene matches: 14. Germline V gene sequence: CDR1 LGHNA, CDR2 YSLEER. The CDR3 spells CASSQVTSGRYSVQETQYF. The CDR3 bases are TGCGCCAGCAGCCAGGTTACTAGCGGGAGATACTCAGTGCAAGAGACCCAGTACTTC.

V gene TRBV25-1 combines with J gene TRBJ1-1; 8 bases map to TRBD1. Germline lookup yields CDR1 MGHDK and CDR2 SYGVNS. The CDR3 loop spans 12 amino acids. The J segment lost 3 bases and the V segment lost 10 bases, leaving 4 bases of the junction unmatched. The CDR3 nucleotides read TGTGCCACCGGACAGGGAGACACTGAAGCTTTCTTT. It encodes CATGQGDTEAFF.

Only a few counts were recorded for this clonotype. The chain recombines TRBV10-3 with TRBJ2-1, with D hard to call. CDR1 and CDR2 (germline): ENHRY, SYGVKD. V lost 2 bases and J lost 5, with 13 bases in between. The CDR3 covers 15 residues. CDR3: CAISEGPVSNNEQFF. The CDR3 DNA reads TGTGCCATCAGTGAGGGGCCGGTTTCCAACAATGAGCAGTTCTTC.

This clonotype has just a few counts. The CDR3 here is CASRQGKGTEAFF. The CDR3 DNA sequence: TGTGCCAGCAGACAGGGGAAGGGAACTGAAGCTTTCTTT. This rearrangement joins TRBV25-1 to TRBJ1-1, with 7 positions matching TRBD1. CDR1 is MGHDK and CDR2 is SYGVNS in the germline V gene. This CDR3 region has 13 residues. With 6 bases clipped from V and 5 bases from J, the junction kept 6 bases outside the gene matches. The full variable domain, rest sourced from reference TRBV25-1 and TRBJ1-1, is EADIYQTPRYLVIGTGKKITLECSQTMGHDKMYWYQQDPGMELHLIHYSYGVNSTEKGDLSSESTVSRIRTEHFPLTLESARPSHTSQYLCASRQGKGTEAFFGQGTRLTVV.

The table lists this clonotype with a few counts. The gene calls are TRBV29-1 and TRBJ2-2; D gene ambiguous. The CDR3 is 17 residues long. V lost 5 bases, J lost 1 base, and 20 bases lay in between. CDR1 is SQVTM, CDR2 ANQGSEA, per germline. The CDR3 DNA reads TGCAGCGTTCATAATCCGGGCGCCTCGCTGAACACCGGGGAGCTGTTTTTT. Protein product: CSVHNPGASLNTGELFF.

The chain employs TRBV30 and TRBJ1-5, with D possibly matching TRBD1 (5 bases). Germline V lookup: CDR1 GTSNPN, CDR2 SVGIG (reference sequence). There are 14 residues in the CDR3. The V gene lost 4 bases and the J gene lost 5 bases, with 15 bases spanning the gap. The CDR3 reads CAWNPGRDHQPQHF. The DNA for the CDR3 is TGTGCCTGGAACCCGGGAAGGGACCATCAGCCCCAGCATTTT.